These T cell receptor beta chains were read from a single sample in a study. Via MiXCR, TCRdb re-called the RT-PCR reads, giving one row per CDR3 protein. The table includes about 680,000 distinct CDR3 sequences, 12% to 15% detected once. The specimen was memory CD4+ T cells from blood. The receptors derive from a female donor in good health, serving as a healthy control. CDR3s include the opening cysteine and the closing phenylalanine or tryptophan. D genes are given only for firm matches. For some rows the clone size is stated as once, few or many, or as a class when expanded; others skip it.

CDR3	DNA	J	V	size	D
CASSLGAGQPQHF	TGCGCCAGCAGCTTGGGGGCAGGACAGCCCCAGCATTTT	TRBJ1-5	TRBV5-1	few	NA
CASSDTGQETQYF	TGTGCCAGCAGTGACACCGGCCAAGAGACCCAGTACTTC	TRBJ2-5	TRBV6-1	few	NA
CSILTPLFSYEQYF	TGCAGTATCCTCACCCCCCTTTTCTCCTACGAGCAGTACTTC	TRBJ2-7	TRBV20-1	NA	NA
CASSLDQGHYNEQFF	TGCGCCAGCAGCTTGGACCAGGGTCACTACAATGAGCAGTTCTTC	TRBJ2-1	TRBV5-1	many	NA
CASSRPNQYNEQFF	TGTGCCAGCAGCCGACCGAATCAATATAATGAGCAGTTCTTC	TRBJ2-1	TRBV7-2	NA	NA
CASSGQVPSNQPQHF	TGCGCCAGCAGTGGGCAGGTACCTAGCAATCAGCCCCAGCATTTT	TRBJ1-5	TRBV10-2	NA	NA
CSARGTLAGFGSYEQYF	TGCAGTGCTAGAGGAACGCTAGCGGGATTCGGCTCCTACGAGCAGTACTTC	TRBJ2-7	TRBV20-1	many	TRBD2
CASSPGPGQDYEQYF	TGCGCCAGCAGTCCCGGACCGGGACAGGATTACGAGCAGTACTTC	TRBJ2-7	TRBV5-1	NA	TRBD1
CSTSFGGQPQHF	TGCAGTACCTCCTTCGGGGGTCAGCCCCAGCATTTT	TRBJ1-5	TRBV20-1	NA	NA
CASTPGTDFYNEQFF	TGTGCCAGCACCCCAGGGACAGATTTCTACAATGAGCAGTTCTTC	TRBJ2-1	TRBV28	once	TRBD1
CSALTGSQGTDTQYF	TGCAGTGCTCTGACCGGGAGTCAGGGCACAGATACGCAGTATTTT	TRBJ2-3	TRBV20-1	NA	NA
CSATRTGTYEQYF	TGCAGTGCTACAAGGACAGGGACCTACGAGCAGTACTTC	TRBJ2-7	TRBV20-1	NA	TRBD1
CASSLEAWTSGLKETQYF	TGTGCCAGCAGCTTAGAGGCTTGGACTAGCGGTCTTAAAGAGACCCAGTACTTC	TRBJ2-5	TRBV7-8	NA	TRBD2
CASSGTAPDTQYF	TGTGCCAGCAGCGGGACAGCACCAGATACGCAGTATTTT	TRBJ2-3	TRBV12-3/TRBV12-4	few	TRBD1
CASKISPGDTGELFF	TGTGCCAGCAAGATATCACCGGGGGACACCGGGGAGCTGTTTTTT	TRBJ2-2	TRBV27	few	NA
CASSYGPTLNEKLFF	TGTGCCAGCAGTTACGGGCCGACACTTAATGAAAAACTGTTTTTT	TRBJ1-4	TRBV6-5	many	NA
CASSSLGQGVSETQYF	TGTGCCAGCAGTTCCCTCGGACAGGGGGTCTCAGAGACCCAGTACTTC	TRBJ2-5	TRBV6-5	few	TRBD1
CASKGVNLNTGELFF	TGTGCCTCAAAAGGGGTCAATCTTAACACCGGGGAGCTGTTTTTT	TRBJ2-2	TRBV10-3	many	NA
CSATRTSGGGDEQFF	TGCAGTGCAACTAGGACTAGCGGGGGTGGGGATGAGCAGTTCTTC	TRBJ2-1	TRBV20-1	few	TRBD2
CASSSYSGRVDEQFF	TGTGCCAGCAGTTCATATAGCGGGAGGGTGGATGAGCAGTTCTTC	TRBJ2-1	TRBV6-8	NA	TRBD2